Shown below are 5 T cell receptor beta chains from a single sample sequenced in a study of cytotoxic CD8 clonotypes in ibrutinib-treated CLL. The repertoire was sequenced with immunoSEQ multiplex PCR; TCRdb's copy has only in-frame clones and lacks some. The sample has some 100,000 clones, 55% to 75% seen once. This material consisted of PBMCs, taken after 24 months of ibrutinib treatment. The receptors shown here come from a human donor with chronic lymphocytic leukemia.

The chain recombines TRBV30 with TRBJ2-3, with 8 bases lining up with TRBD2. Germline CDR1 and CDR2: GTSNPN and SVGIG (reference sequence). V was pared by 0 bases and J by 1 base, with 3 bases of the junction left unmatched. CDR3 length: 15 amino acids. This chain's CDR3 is CAWSVQLAGTDTQYF. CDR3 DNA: TGTGCCTGGAGTGTACAACTAGCGGGCACAGATACGCAGTATTTT.

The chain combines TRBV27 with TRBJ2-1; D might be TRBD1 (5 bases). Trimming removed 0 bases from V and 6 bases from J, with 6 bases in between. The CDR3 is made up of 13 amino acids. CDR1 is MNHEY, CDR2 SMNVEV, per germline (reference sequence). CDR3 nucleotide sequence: TGTGCCAGCAGTTTATCGGGGCGCAATGAGCAGTTCTTC. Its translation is CASSLSGRNEQFF.

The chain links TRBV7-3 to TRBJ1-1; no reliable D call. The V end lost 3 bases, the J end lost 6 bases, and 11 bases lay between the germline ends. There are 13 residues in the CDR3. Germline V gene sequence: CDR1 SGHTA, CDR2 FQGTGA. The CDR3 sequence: CASSFSSKAEAFF. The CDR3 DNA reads TGTGCCAGCAGCTTCTCATCAAAGGCTGAAGCTTTCTTT.

The CDR3 coding sequence is TGTGCCAGCTCACCCCCGACCCCAGGTACTGGGGCCAACGTCCTGACTTTC. Residues: CASSPPTPGTGANVLTF. This rearrangement joins TRBV18 to TRBJ2-6; D is unresolved. With 3 bases removed from V and 2 bases from J, the gap between germline ends came to 14 bases. This CDR3 is 17 amino acids long. The germline CDR1 and CDR2 sequences are KGHSH and LQKENI. The full variable domain, completed using reference TRBV18 and TRBJ2-6, is NAGVMQNPRHLVRRRGQEARLRCSPMKGHSHVYWYRQLPEEGLKFMVYLQKENIIDESGMPKERFSAEFPKEGPSILRIQQVVRGDSAAYFCASSPPTPGTGANVLTFGAGSRLTVL.

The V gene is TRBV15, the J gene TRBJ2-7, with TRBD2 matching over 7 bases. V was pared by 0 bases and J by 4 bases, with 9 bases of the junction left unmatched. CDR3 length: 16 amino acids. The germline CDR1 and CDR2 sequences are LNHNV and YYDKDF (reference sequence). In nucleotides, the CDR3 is TGTGCCACCAGCAGAGATATCGGGGGGACGCAATACGAGCAGTACTTC. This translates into CATSRDIGGTQYEQYF.